This T cell receptor beta chain comes out of a study of blood T cell repertoires in COVID-19 (dated by TCRdb to the early 2020s). Looking at the study overall: Samples from collaborators originated in the United States, Italy and Spain and spanned both the acute and convalescent phases of COVID-19. The repertoires were released in a freely available public database meant as a resource for research on the immune response to SARS-CoV-2. The material from the prospective study consisted of cDNA or gDNA derived from T cells, B-cell-depleted T cells, or PBMCs. The samples were drawn from two sources: the first 160 participants of the ongoing ImmuneRACE study, and about 1,300 subjects contributed by 6 global collaborators. Sample metadata almost always included a de-identified subject ID, COVID-19 status, age in years and sex. Subjects who had been exposed to COVID-19, were actively infected with it, or had recovered from it provided the deeply sampled blood TCRbeta repertoires that made up the dataset. Where HLA class I and class II types were available, the types were taken from metadata supplied by the sample provider, not from assay-based typing.

Whole blood was collected in K2EDTA tubes by collaborating institutions according to the institutions' own protocols. For TCRbeta analysis, collaborators shipped samples as frozen whole blood, isolated PBMCs, or DNA extracted from either of those sample types. At the junction V is shortened by 3 bases and J by 2 bases; bases outside the gene matches: 7. The CDR3 measures 16 amino acids from cysteine to phenylalanine. Here the CDR3 DNA is all that survives: 48 bases in frame from base 1. CDR1 and CDR2, per the germline V gene, are MDHEN and SYDVKM. Regarding this clone: Its antigen is currently not known. Base qualities are not provided; no much larger clone lies one nucleotide away.

Broader findings and caveats from the paper: The amount of clinical and demographic metadata varied by source and participant and was provided uncurated.

The immunoSEQ Assay, a bias-controlled multiplex PCR, was used to amplify TCRbeta CDR3 regions from genomic DNA. Turning to the authors' computational methods: Within the assay, amplification of reference gene primers was used to estimate how many nucleated cells each sample contained. To quantify the absolute abundance of each unique TCRbeta CDR3 rearrangement, sequence reads were collapsed and filtered. Productive Simpson clonality was computed per sample as the square root of Simpson's diversity index over productive rearrangements. The table comes from immuneACCESS by way of TCRdb, which keeps in-frame sequences with V and J called. Part of the clones is missing from these tables; in studies checked, under half for an unresolved V gene and the rest for unknown reasons. The DNA was the basis for D and trimming; V, J and clone size are from that table. The sample table shows over 200,000 clones, and about nine tenths are seen once. Around 2.9% of the sample goes to the ten largest clones.

This sequence originates from a woman aged 55-75 years with acute or convalescent COVID-19. The specimen was peripheral blood. The rearranged segments are TRBV28 and TRBJ1-3, with TRBD1 matching 7 junction bases. The DNA sequence is given as TGTGCCAGCAGTTTCCCCTTCACAGGGGCTGGAAACACCATATATTTT. This is translated as CASSFPFTGAGNTIYF.